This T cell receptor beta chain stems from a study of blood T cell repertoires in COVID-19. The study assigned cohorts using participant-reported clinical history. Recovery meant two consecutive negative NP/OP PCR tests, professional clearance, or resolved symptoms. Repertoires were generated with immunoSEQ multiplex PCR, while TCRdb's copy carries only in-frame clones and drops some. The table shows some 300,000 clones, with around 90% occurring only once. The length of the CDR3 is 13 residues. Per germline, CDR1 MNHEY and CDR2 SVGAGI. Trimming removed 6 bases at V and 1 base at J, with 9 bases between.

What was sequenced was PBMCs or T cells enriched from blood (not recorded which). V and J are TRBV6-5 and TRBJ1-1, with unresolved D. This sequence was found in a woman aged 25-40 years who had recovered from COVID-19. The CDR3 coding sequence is TGTGCCAGCAGCGATGCAGGGAACACTGAAGCTTTCTTT. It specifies CASSDAGNTEAFF.